This TCR beta chain is drawn from a study of CD8+CD57+ T cells in acquired aplastic anemia. Overall study context: Average DNA yield from sorted CD4+ and CD8+ cells was about 3 ug.

This clonotype was counted many times. No antigen is known for it. Both TCR beta VDJ combination and CDR3 sequence profiling were carried out. Genomic DNA was the template for this profiling. A single record per CDR3 protein comes from TCRdb applying MiXCR to the reads. The data show more than 150,000 distinct CDR3 sequences, about 47% seen once. Unmatched junction bases numbered 6, after V lost 6 bases and J lost 5 bases. Germline V gives CDR1 ENHRY, CDR2 SYGVKD. The CDR3 is 13 amino acids. The study, taken as a whole, reports: Controls did not differ significantly from patients in CD8+ Simpson's diversity. Overlap between patients and controls comprised roughly 30 CD8+ CDR3 sequences.

The specimen sequenced was sorted CD4+, CD8+, or CD8+CD57+ T cells (not recorded which) from PBMCs. This sequence joins TRBV10-3 and TRBJ2-7, with TRBD1 identical over 8 bases. This TCR came from a human donor in good health. The DNA of the CDR3 is TGTGCCATCAGCGCGACAGGGGCCCACGAGCAGTACTTC. Amino acids: CAISATGAHEQYF.